This T cell receptor (beta chain) is from a study of shared clonotypes between healthy human individuals. Study findings and constraints: Generally, naive subsets came out with larger estimated richness than memory subsets. Several donors had roughly 5% of their naive CD4 clonotypes in common. The four-donor shared clonotypes exceeded non-shared clonotypes in generation probability, with non-shared ones scoring lower.

Naive CD8 isolation took CD45RO-negative cells positively selected for CCR7 and excluded terminally differentiated effector memory CD45RA+ cells. Assay used: immunoSEQ multiplex PCR; TCRdb lists only in-frame clones, some missing. This table holds about 580,000 clones, roughly 98% found once. As for this clone: Its antigen is still unknown.

Trimming cost V 6 bases and J 4 bases; bases outside gene matches: 9. The V gene's germline CDR1 is LNHDA and CDR2 SQIVND (reference sequence). CDR3 size: 17 residues. The chain combines TRBV19 with TRBJ2-1; 13 bases map to TRBD2. This clonotype was obtained from a man under 40 in good health. The source material was naive CD8+ T cells sorted from blood. CDR3 sequence reads: CASSRHSLAGGYNEQFF. The CDR3 coding sequence is TGTGCCAGTAGCCGACACTCACTAGCGGGAGGGTACAATGAGCAGTTCTTC.